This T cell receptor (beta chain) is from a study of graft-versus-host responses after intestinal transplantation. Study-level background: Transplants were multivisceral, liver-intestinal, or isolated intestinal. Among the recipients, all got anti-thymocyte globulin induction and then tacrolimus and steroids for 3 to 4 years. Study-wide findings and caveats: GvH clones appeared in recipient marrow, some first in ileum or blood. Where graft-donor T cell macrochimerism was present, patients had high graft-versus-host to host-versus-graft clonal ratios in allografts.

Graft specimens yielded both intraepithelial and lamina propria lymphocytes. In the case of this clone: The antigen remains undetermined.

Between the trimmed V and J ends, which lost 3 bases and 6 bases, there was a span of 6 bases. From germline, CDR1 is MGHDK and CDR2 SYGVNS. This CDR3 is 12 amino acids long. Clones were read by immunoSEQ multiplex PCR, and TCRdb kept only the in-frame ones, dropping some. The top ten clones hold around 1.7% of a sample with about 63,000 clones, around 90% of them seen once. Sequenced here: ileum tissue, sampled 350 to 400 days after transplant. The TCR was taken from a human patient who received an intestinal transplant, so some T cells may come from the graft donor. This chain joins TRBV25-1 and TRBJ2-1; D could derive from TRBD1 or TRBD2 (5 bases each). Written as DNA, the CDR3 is TGTGCCAGCAGTGATGGGGGCAATGAGCAGTTCTTC. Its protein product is CASSDGGNEQFF.